The sequence of this T cell receptor beta chain was determined in a study of CD8 T cells in Susac syndrome. Trimming removed 6 bases from V and 10 bases from J, with 16 bases in between. This CDR3 is 12 amino acids long. CDR1 and CDR2 from the germline V gene are LGHNT and FRNRAP. Random hexamers were used to reverse transcribe roughly 0.5 to 1 ug of RNA. Amplification of TCR beta CDR3 across 54 Vbeta and 13 Jbeta was performed with immunoSEQ multiplex PCR. From the immunoSEQ multiplex PCR reads, TCRdb called clonotypes with MiXCR, one entry per CDR3 protein. The sample has around 200,000 distinct CDR3 sequences; approximately 90% are singletons.

Sequencing was carried out using CD8+ T cells from PBMCs. The chain has TRBV12-5 and TRBJ2-7, with D perhaps matching TRBD1 or TRBD2 (6 bases each). This TCR came from a human donor with multiple sclerosis. The CDR3 DNA reads TGTGCTAGTGGCAATCCAGGGGAGGATCAGTACTTC. This gives the protein CASGNPGEDQYF.